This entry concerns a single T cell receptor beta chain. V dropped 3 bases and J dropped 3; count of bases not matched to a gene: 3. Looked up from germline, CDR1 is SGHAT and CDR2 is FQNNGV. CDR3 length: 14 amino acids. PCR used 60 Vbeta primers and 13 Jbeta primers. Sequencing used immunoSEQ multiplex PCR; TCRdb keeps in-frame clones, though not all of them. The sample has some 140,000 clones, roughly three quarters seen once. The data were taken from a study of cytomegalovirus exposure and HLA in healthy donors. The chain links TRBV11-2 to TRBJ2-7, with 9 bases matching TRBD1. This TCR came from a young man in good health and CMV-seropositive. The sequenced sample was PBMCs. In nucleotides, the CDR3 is TGTGCCAGCAGCTTGGGACAGGGTCTCTACGAGCAGTACTTC. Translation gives CASSLGQGLYEQYF.